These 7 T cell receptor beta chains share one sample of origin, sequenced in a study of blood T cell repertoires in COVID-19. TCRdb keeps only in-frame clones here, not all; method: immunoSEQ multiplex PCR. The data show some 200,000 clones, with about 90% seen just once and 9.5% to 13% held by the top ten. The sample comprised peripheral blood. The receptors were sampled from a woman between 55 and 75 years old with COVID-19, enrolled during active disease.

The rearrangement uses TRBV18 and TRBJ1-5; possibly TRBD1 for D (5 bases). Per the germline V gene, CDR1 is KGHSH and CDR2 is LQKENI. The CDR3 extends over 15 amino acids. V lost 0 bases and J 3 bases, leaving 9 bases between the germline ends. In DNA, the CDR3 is TGTGCCAGCTCACCACCGGCCAGGGACAATCAGCCCCAGCATTTT. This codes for CASSPPARDNQPQHF.

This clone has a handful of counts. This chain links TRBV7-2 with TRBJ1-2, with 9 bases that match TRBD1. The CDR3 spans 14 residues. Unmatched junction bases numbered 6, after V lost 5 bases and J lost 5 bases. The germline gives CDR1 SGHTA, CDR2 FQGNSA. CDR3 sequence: CASSPGTGRYGYTF. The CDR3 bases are TGTGCCAGCAGCCCCGGGACAGGGAGATATGGCTACACCTTC.

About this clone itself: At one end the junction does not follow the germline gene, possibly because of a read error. The CDR3 sequence is CASCFWAVGRYEQYF. CDR3 bases: TGTGCCAGCTGCTTTTGGGCAGTCGGTCGCTACGAGCAGTACTTC. This rearrangement joins TRBV5-6 to TRBJ2-7, with D unclear. The length of the CDR3 is 15 residues. Germline lookup yields CDR1 SGHDT and CDR2 YYEEEE.

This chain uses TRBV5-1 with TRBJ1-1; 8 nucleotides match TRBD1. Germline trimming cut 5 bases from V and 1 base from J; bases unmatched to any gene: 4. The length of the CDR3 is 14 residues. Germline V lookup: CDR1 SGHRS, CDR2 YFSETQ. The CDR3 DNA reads TGCGCCAGCAGGGAAGGACAGGGGAACACTGAAGCTTTCTTT. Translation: CASREGQGNTEAFF.

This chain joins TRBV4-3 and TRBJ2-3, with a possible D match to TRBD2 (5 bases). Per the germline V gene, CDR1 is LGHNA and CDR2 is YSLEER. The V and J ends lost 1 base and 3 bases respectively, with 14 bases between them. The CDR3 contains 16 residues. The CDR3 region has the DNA TGCGCCAGCAGCCAAGTGTGGTGGGAGAGGACAGATACGCAGTATTTT. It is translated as CASSQVWWERTDTQYF.

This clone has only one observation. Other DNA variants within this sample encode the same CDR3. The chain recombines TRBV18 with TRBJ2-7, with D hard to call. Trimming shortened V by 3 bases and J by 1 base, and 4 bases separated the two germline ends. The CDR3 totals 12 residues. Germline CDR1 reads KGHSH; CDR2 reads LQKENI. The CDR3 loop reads CASSPSSYEQYF. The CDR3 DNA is TGTGCCAGCTCACCCTCTTCCTACGAGCAGTACTTC.

CDR3 sequence: CASSLRQGIGGYTF. Written as DNA, the CDR3 is TGTGCCAGTAGTCTCCGACAGGGGATAGGAGGCTACACCTTC. The J gene is TRBJ1-2, the V gene TRBV19; 8 bases are a match to TRBD1. Germline-derived CDR1 and CDR2 are LNHDA and SQIVND (reference sequence). V lost 5 bases, J lost 8 bases, and 10 bases stayed unmatched. The CDR3 has 14 residues.